What follows are 17 T cell receptor beta chains derived from one specimen sequenced in a study of T cell responses to AZD1222 COVID-19 vaccine. Sequenced by immunoSEQ multiplex PCR; TCRdb stores in-frame clones only, minus some. The repertoire holds around 120,000 clones, 70% to 90% seen once, with 3.9% in the top ten. The material was peripheral blood, obtained on day 0 of MenACWY control vaccination. These receptors originate from an adult in good health.

The chain recombines TRBV4-3 with TRBJ1-2; 8 positions agree with TRBD1. The germline V gene has CDR1 LGHNA and CDR2 YSLEER. J was trimmed by 4 bases and V by 4 bases; bases with no gene match: 2. The CDR3 consists of 13 residues. CDR3: CASSLDRVYGYTF. For the CDR3, the DNA is TGCGCCAGCAGCCTGGACAGGGTCTATGGCTACACCTTC.

J is TRBJ2-1 and V is TRBV21-1; whether TRBD2, the table's D call, matches the DNA was not checked. TRBV21-1 is annotated as a pseudogene. CDR3 length: 17 residues. The CDR3 DNA reads as TGTGCCAGCAGCAAAGCTTGGCTAGCGGGGGAGTACAATGAGCAGTTCTTC. It yields the protein CASSKAWLAGEYNEQFF.

This clone was counted a single time. The chain joins TRBV25-1 to TRBJ2-5, with 8 nucleotides matching TRBD1. The CDR3 spans 14 residues. Germline V gene data show CDR1 as MGHDK and CDR2 as SYGVNS. V lost 3 bases and J lost 5; bases outside the gene matches: 5. The CDR3 DNA is TGTGCCAGCAGTGATCAGGGGGCAGGGGAGACCCAGTACTTC. It translates to CASSDQGAGETQYF.

The chain has TRBV5-6 and TRBJ1-1; 9 positions agree with TRBD1. Unmatched junction bases numbered 4, after V lost 4 bases and J lost 3 bases. This CDR3 has 14 residues. Germline loops: CDR1 SGHDT, CDR2 YYEEEE. The CDR3, as DNA: TGTGCCAGCAGCAGGACAGGGGATGACACTGAAGCTTTCTTT. This gives the protein CASSRTGDDTEAFF. Combining the CDR3 with reference TRBV5-6 and TRBJ1-1 gives the whole variable domain DAGVTQSPTHLIKTRGQQVTLRCSPKSGHDTVSWYQQALGQGPQFIFQYYEEEERQRGNFPDRFSGHQFPNYSSELNVNALLLGDSALYLCASSRTGDDTEAFFGQGTRLTVV.

This clone was detected only a few times. CDR3 DNA sequence: TGCGCCAGCAGCCAAGATTCGCAGCGGGGGAGTCAGGATACGCAGTATTTT. Protein sequence: CASSQDSQRGSQDTQYF. The chain joins TRBV4-3 to TRBJ2-3, with TRBD2 identical over 8 bases. CDR1 is LGHNA, CDR2 YSLEER, per germline. V lost 0 bases and J lost 6; bases outside the gene matches: 11. This CDR3 contains 17 residues.

The gene calls are TRBV4-2 and TRBJ1-4, with 7 bases aligning to TRBD1. The V gene's germline CDR1 is LGHNA and CDR2 YNFKEQ. The junction had 8 bases not matched to a gene; V was cut back by 4 bases and J by 0 bases. The CDR3 sequence is 17 residues long. CDR3 bases: TGTGCCAGCAGCCGATCGGGACAGAGGGCAACTAATGAAAAACTGTTTTTT. Translated: CASSRSGQRATNEKLFF.

The chain couples TRBV6-1 to TRBJ1-2, with D unresolved. CDR1 is MNHNS, CDR2 SASEGT, per germline. Trimming took off 1 base at V and 0 bases at J, with 9 bases between the two ends. The CDR3 is made up of 15 amino acids. The CDR3 region is CASSEGGPANYGYTF. CDR3 sequence (DNA): TGTGCCAGCAGTGAAGGGGGTCCCGCTAACTATGGCTACACCTTC.

The chain is built from TRBV3-1 (or the pseudogene TRBV3-2) and TRBJ1-5, with D unclear. V was pared by 4 bases and J by 3 bases, with 16 bases between. Germline values: CDR1 LGHDT, CDR2 YNNKEL (reference sequence). The CDR3 has 16 residues. CDR3 sequence (DNA): TGTGCCAGCAGCCCCTGGACGGGCACGGACAATCAGCCCCAGCATTTT. It yields the protein CASSPWTGTDNQPQHF.

V gene TRBV7-2 combines with J gene TRBJ1-1, with 7 bases that match TRBD1. This CDR3 contains 14 residues. Trimming cost V 3 bases and J 6 bases; bases outside gene matches: 7. The germline V gene has CDR1 SGHTA and CDR2 FQGNSA. The CDR3 DNA is TGTGCCAGCAGCTTCACAGGGGACTCGCCTGAAGCTTTCTTT. This codes for CASSFTGDSPEAFF.

V gene TRBV14 combines with J gene TRBJ2-1; 7 bases match TRBD1. This CDR3 has 15 residues. Germline values: CDR1 SGHDN, CDR2 FVKESK. With 3 bases clipped from V and 0 bases from J, the junction kept 2 bases outside the gene matches. Here the CDR3 reads CASSHRQGSYNEQFF. The CDR3 bases are TGTGCCAGCAGCCACAGACAGGGCTCCTACAATGAGCAGTTCTTC.

The chain recombines TRBV9 with TRBJ1-2; the D gene is possibly TRBD1 (5 bases). The CDR3 has 13 residues. Trimming pared 0 bases from V and 8 bases from J, leaving 11 bases between. The germline V gene encodes CDR1 SGDLS and CDR2 YYNGEE. CDR3 DNA sequence: TGTGCCAGCAGCGTAGGCAGGGCTGGCGGCTACACCTTC. It translates to CASSVGRAGGYTF.

J is TRBJ1-6 and V is TRBV4-3; D is possibly TRBD1 (5 bases). Per germline, CDR1 LGHNA and CDR2 YSLEER. Trimming removed 1 base at V and 4 bases at J, with 17 bases between. The CDR3 sequence is 18 residues long. The CDR3 reads CASSQVAGTEAYNSPLHF. CDR3 nucleotides: TGCGCCAGCAGCCAAGTGGCCGGGACCGAGGCATATAATTCACCCCTCCACTTT.

This CDR3 is CASSTPGGRGSEAFF. The CDR3 DNA sequence: TGTGCCAGCAGTACCCCGGGGGGCAGGGGGTCTGAAGCTTTCTTT. This rearrangement joins TRBV28 to TRBJ1-1; 7 positions match TRBD1. The CDR3 extends over 15 amino acids. Germline assignment: CDR1 MDHEN and CDR2 SYDVKM. The V and J ends lost 5 bases and 6 bases, in that order; junction bases with no gene match: 12.

This clone has a single count. The CDR3 DNA follows: TGTGCCAGCAGCGTAACCCTCTCCGGCCCGGGGGAGGAGCAGTTCTTC. Its translation is CASSVTLSGPGEEQFF. The V call is TRBV9, the J call TRBJ2-1; D perhaps matches TRBD2 (6 bases). Deletions cut 1 base from V and 10 bases from J, with 21 bases between. The CDR3 covers 16 residues. Looked up from germline, CDR1 is SGDLS and CDR2 is YYNGEE.

V and J are TRBV18 and TRBJ1-2; D is ambiguous. The ends were cut back, 0 bases at V and 5 bases at J, with 13 bases in the middle. The CDR3 is 15 amino acids. The V gene's germline CDR1 is KGHSH and CDR2 LQKENI. The CDR3 reads CASSPPTSVGYGYTF. CDR3 nucleotide sequence: TGTGCCAGCTCACCACCGACCTCAGTAGGGTATGGCTACACCTTC.

V gene TRBV5-4 combines with J gene TRBJ2-5; no firm D call. The CDR3 has 13 amino acids. Trimming took 0 bases from V and 4 from J, leaving 7 bases between them. Looked up from germline, CDR1 is SGHNT and CDR2 is YYREEE (reference sequence). The DNA of the CDR3 is TGTGCCAGCAGCTTGGAATCGCGAGAGACCCAGTACTTC. Translating it yields CASSLESRETQYF.

The chain uses TRBV11-2 and TRBJ1-1; D call uncertain. Trimming pared 1 base from V and 5 bases from J, leaving 8 bases between. This CDR3 contains 13 residues. Germline CDR1 is SGHAT and CDR2 is FQNNGV. The CDR3 loop reads CASSLARYTEAFF. DNA for the CDR3: TGTGCCAGCAGCTTAGCTCGGTATACTGAAGCTTTCTTT.